The clone carrying this T cell receptor beta chain was counted only a few times. Its antigen is still unknown. These data are taken from a study of beta chain features in type 1 diabetes. Study-wide findings and caveats: Type 1 diabetes patients had fewer VDJ junction insertions and more deletions. The study found that naive, central memory and Treg TCRB repertoires appeared more similar in patients than in healthy donors. Whether TCRB rearrangement is influenced by HLA type went unresolved here. Sequencing of cDNA might inflate the share of cells that strongly express TCR.

The CDR3 contains 15 residues. Germline V gene data show CDR1 as SGHRS and CDR2 as YFSETQ. Trimming took 4 bases from V and 2 from J; bases not matched to a gene: 7. Expressed TCRB transcripts got sequenced, as all isolated RNA was reverse transcribed. The data were produced by immunoSEQ multiplex PCR, yet TCRdb's version contains in-frame clones alone and is incomplete. The data contain over 700,000 clones, about 17% of them singletons. The receptor was derived from a woman aged 18-35 years in good health. Specimen: naive CD4+ T cells from blood. This chain uses TRBV5-1 with TRBJ2-3; 7 bases are shared with TRBD1. CDR3 region: CASSHRGFSTDTQYF. Written as DNA, the CDR3 is TGCGCCAGCAGCCACAGGGGCTTCTCCACAGATACGCAGTATTTT.